This T cell receptor (beta chain) comes out of a study of tumor T cells in aggressive B-cell lymphoma. The assay was immunoSEQ multiplex PCR, and TCRdb's table has in-frame clones only and misses some. This table holds roughly 2,000 clones, around 90% found once. Germline values: CDR1 SEHNR, CDR2 FQNEAQ (reference sequence). Trimming left V 1 base short and J 5 bases short, with 14 bases between. The CDR3 spans 15 residues. The clonotype originates from an adult with diffuse large B cell lymphoma. Sequencing was carried out using tumor tissue. The rearrangement uses TRBV7-9 and TRBJ1-2; tentatively, D is TRBD1 (5 bases). The CDR3 protein is CASSLGVQDRYGYTF. The DNA of the CDR3 is TGTGCCAGCAGCTTAGGGGTACAGGACCGATATGGCTACACCTTC.